The 10 T cell receptor beta chains below all came from one sample that was sequenced in a study of CXCR3-negative and CXCR3-positive naive CD8 T cells. Study-wide findings and caveats: More hydrophobic TRB CDR3s occurred in CXCR3-positive than in CXCR3-negative naive cells.

These receptors' targets are unknown. TRB cDNA was prepared as libraries by UMI-labeled 5' RACE. TCRdb re-called the 5' RACE reads and gives one entry per CDR3 protein, without DNA. The sample table includes about 94,000 distinct CDR3 sequences. The source material was naive CXCR3+ CD8+ T cells from blood. Subset reported: CD45RO-CCR7+CD27+CD95- naive CD8+ T cells expressing CXCR3 (TNR3+). The receptors stem from a human donor in good health. Some clones in this sample may be carry-over from other donors' samples.

The chain carries TRBV5-1 and TRBJ2-7; TCRdb lists TRBD2, though no DNA is available to test this call. The CDR3 contains 15 residues. Germline CDR1 is SGHRS and CDR2 is YFSETQ. The CDR3 region is CASSLSGSVTYEQYF.

The rearrangement joins TRBV7-3 to TRBJ2-1; the D call of TRBD2 rests on TCRdb alone, since no DNA is present to check it. The CDR3 has 17 amino acids. Germline V gene sequence: CDR1 SGHTA, CDR2 FQGTGA. This CDR3 is CASSTSGGAYGENEQFF.

The chain has TRBV21-1 and TRBJ2-7. TRBV21-1 is deemed a pseudogene. The CDR3 runs to 13 residues. CDR3 loop: CASSKEQYYEQYF.

The chain uses TRBV29-1 and TRBJ2-1; TCRdb indicates TRBD1, and absent DNA this call remains unverified. Germline V gene lookup returns CDR1 SQVTM and CDR2 ANQGSEA. The length of the CDR3 is 13 residues. The CDR3 sequence is CSVIPGQDHEQFF.

The chain joins TRBV29-1 to TRBJ2-3; the D gene TCRdb calls, TRBD2, cannot be checked with no DNA. The CDR3 spans 13 residues. CDR1 and CDR2 (germline): SQVTM, ANQGSEA. The CDR3 sequence: CSVLRGSTDTQYF.

The rearrangement joins TRBV14 to TRBJ2-1. Germline V gene lookup returns CDR1 SGHDN and CDR2 FVKESK. The CDR3 extends over 13 amino acids. CDR3 sequence: CASSQEIYNEQFF.

This chain links TRBV9 with TRBJ2-7; with no DNA, the TCRdb D assignment of TRBD2 cannot be verified. The length of the CDR3 is 15 residues. CDR1 and CDR2 from the germline V gene are SGDLS and YYNGEE. The chain's CDR3 is CASSVAAGGIYEQYF.

The chain carries TRBV12-3 or TRBV12-4 and TRBJ2-3. CDR3 length: 14 residues. This CDR3 reads CASSFTGFTDTQYF.

This rearrangement joins TRBV15 to TRBJ2-1; no DNA is available, so the TRBD1 call from TCRdb remains unchecked. The CDR3 is 14 amino acids. Germline V CDR1 and CDR2: LNHNV, YYDKDF (reference sequence). The CDR3 reads CATSTPGGYNEQFF.

The V gene is TRBV4-2, the J gene TRBJ1-1; TCRdb outputs TRBD1, but without DNA this stays unchecked. The length of the CDR3 is 15 residues. Germline V CDR1 and CDR2: LGHNA, YNFKEQ. This chain's CDR3 is CASSQDARGGTEAFF.